This T cell receptor beta chain was observed in a study of T-cell memory formation after mild COVID-19. The study's findings and limits: Researchers report contracting CD4+ clones mostly in CM and EM, with CD8+ clones in EMRA. Clones shrinking between day 15 and 85 showed a balanced CD4/CD8 split, and those that grew later tilted toward CD4+.

CDR1 is MNHNY and CDR2 is SVGAGI in the germline V gene (reference sequence). V was pared by 7 bases and J by 5 bases, with 15 bases between. The length of the CDR3 is 13 residues. This clonotype turned up a few times. What it binds is unknown. MiXCR, applied by TCRdb to the 5' RACE reads, yields one record per CDR3 protein. Here the sample spans roughly 550,000 distinct CDR3 sequences, roughly 22% being singletons. This TCR derives from an adult woman who had mild COVID-19 (a few samples of this study predate the infection). Cell type and time point are not known. The sequenced sample was PBMCs or a T cell subset sorted from them (not recorded which). The genes are TRBV6-6 and TRBJ2-7; D may match TRBD1 or TRBD2 (6 bases each). The CDR3 DNA reads TGTGCCAGCATGAGGGGGGCAGGGAACGAGCAGTACTTC. Translated, it gives CASMRGAGNEQYF.